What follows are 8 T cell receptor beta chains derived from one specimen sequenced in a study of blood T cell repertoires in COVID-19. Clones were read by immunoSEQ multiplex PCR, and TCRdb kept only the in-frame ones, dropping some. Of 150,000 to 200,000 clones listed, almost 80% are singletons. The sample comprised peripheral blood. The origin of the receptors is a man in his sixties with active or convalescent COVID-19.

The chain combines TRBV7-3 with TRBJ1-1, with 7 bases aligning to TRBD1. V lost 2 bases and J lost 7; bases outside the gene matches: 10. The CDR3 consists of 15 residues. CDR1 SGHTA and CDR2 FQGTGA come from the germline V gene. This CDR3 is CASSLFGTARGEAFF. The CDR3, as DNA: TGTGCCAGCAGCTTATTTGGGACAGCGCGCGGTGAAGCTTTCTTT. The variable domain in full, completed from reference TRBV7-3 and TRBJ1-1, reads GAGVSQTPSNKVTEKGKYVELRCDPISGHTALYWYRQSLGQGPEFLIYFQGTGAADDSGLPNDRFFAVRPEGSVSTLKIQRTERGDSAVYLCASSLFGTARGEAFFGQGTRLTVV.

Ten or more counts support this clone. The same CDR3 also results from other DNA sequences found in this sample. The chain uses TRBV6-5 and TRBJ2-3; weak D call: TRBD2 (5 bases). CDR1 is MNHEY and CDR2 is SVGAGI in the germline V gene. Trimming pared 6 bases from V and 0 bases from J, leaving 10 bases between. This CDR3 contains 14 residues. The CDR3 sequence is CASRSGPSTDTQYF. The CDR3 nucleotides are TGTGCCAGCAGAAGCGGTCCTAGCACAGATACGCAGTATTTT.

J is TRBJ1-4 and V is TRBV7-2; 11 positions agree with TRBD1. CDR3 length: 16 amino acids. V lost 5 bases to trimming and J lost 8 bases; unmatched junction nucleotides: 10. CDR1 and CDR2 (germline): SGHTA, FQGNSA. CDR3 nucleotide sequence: TGTGCCAGCAGCCTTAGGACAGGGGGCGACGACGAAAAACTGTTTTTT. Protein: CASSLRTGGDDEKLFF.

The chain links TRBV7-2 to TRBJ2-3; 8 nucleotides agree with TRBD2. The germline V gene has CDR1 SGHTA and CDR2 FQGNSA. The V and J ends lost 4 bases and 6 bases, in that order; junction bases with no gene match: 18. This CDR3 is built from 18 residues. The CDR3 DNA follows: TGTGCCAGCAGCTCCCCCCGCCGTCCCGGGACTAGGGCGGATACGCAGTATTTT. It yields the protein CASSSPRRPGTRADTQYF.

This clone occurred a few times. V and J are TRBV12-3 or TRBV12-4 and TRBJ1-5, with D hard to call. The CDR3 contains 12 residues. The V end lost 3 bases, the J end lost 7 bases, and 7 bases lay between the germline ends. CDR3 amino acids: CASSFNQQPQHF. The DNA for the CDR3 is TGTGCCAGCAGTTTCAACCAGCAGCCCCAGCATTTT.

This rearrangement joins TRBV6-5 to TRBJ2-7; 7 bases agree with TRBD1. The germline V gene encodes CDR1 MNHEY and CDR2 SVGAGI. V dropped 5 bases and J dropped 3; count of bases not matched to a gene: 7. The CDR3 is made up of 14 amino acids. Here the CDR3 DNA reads TGTGCCAGCAGTACAGACAGGGTCGGCTACGAGCAGTACTTC. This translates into CASSTDRVGYEQYF.

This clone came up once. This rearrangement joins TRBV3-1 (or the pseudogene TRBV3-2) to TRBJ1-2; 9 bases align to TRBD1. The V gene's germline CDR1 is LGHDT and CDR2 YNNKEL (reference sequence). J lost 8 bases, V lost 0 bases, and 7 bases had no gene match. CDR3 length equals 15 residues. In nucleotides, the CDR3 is TGTGCCAGCAGCCAAGATCTTGACAGGGGGAGAGGCTACACCTTC. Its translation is CASSQDLDRGRGYTF.

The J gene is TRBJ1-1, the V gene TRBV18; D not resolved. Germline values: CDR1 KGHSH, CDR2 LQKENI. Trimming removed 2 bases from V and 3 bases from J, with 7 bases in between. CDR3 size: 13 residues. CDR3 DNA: TGTGCCAGCTCACCAACTAGGGACACTGAAGCTTTCTTT. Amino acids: CASSPTRDTEAFF. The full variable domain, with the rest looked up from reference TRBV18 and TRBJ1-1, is NAGVMQNPRHLVRRRGQEARLRCSPMKGHSHVYWYRQLPEEGLKFMVYLQKENIIDESGMPKERFSAEFPKEGPSILRIQQVVRGDSAAYFCASSPTRDTEAFFGQGTRLTVV.